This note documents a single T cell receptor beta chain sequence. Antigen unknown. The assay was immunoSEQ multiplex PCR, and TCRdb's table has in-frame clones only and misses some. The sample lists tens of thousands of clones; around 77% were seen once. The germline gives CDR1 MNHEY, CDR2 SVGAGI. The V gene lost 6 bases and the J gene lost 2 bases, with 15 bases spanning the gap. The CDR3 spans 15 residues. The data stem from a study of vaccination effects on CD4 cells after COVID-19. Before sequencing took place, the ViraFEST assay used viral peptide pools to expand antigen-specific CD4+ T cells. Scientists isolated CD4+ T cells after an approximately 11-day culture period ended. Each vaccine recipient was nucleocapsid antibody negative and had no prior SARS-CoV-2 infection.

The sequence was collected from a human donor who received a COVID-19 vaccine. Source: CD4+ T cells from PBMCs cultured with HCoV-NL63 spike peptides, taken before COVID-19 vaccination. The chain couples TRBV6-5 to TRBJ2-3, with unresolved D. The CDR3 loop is CASRSTWWNTDTQYF. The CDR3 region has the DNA TGTGCCAGCAGGTCGACATGGTGGAACACAGATACGCAGTATTTT.